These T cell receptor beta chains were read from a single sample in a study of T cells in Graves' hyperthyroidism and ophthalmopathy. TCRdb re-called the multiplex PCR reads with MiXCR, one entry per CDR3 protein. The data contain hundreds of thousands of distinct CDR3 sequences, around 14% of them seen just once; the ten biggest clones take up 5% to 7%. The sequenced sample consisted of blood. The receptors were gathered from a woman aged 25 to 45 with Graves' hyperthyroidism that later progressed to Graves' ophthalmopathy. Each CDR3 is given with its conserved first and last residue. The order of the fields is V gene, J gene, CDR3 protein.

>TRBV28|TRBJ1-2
CASRTGGGYGYTF
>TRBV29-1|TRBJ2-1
CSEREGGGSYNEQFF
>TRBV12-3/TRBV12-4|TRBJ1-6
CASLGRVENSPLHF
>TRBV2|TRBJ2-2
CAYVLVVTTGELFF
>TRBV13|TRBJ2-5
CASSRTTETQYF
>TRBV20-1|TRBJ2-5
CSVTPGVQAQETQYF
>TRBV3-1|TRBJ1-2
CASSQGGNRDYGYTF
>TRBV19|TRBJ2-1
CASSRLAGVSNEQFF
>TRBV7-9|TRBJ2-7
CASSSGQERYEQYF
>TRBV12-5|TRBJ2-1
CASALAGGAYNEQFF
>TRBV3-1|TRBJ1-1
CASSQDQGTVLTEAFF
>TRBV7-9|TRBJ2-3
CASSLSASSTDTQYF